The next 11 T cell receptor beta chains were all read from a single sample in a study of blood T cell repertoires in COVID-19. The assay was immunoSEQ multiplex PCR, and TCRdb's table has in-frame clones only and misses some. In the table there are about 220,000 clones, roughly 84% of which are singletons. Sequencing input: peripheral blood. The receptors here all came from a woman aged 60-75 years who had recovered from COVID-19.

This clone was seen a handful of times. The chain recombines TRBV19 with TRBJ1-2; possible D gene TRBD1, 5 bases. This CDR3 has 13 residues. The germline V and J ends were trimmed by 0 bases and 8 bases, with 10 bases remaining between them. The germline gives CDR1 LNHDA, CDR2 SQIVND (reference sequence). CDR3 sequence (DNA): TGTGCCAGTAGTATAGACAGGGATGGAGGCTACACCTTC. Translating gives CASSIDRDGGYTF.

The chain combines TRBV18 with TRBJ1-2, with TRBD1 matching 9 bases. CDR1 KGHSH and CDR2 LQKENI come from the germline V gene. The CDR3 runs 14 residues. The V gene end was trimmed by 3 bases and the J gene end by 3 bases; junction bases not matched to a gene: 2. CDR3 DNA: TGTGCCAGCTCACCGACAGGGGGGGACTATGGCTACACCTTC. Its translation: CASSPTGGDYGYTF. The full variable domain, its missing parts supplied by reference TRBV18 and TRBJ1-2, is NAGVMQNPRHLVRRRGQEARLRCSPMKGHSHVYWYRQLPEEGLKFMVYLQKENIIDESGMPKERFSAEFPKEGPSILRIQQVVRGDSAAYFCASSPTGGDYGYTFGSGTRLTVV.

As for this clone: This sample also contains other DNA sequences that code for the same CDR3. The gene calls are TRBV9 and TRBJ1-2; no clear D gene. Germline CDR1 and CDR2: SGDLS and YYNGEE. CDR3 length equals 14 residues. The V end was cut by 0 bases, the J end by 2 bases, with 8 bases between. CDR3 protein: CASSVEGANYGYTF. For the CDR3, the DNA is TGTGCCAGCAGCGTAGAAGGAGCCAACTATGGCTACACCTTC. The entire variable domain, with the rest obtained from reference TRBV9 and TRBJ1-2, is as follows: DSGVTQTPKHLITATGQRVTLRCSPRSGDLSVYWYQQSLDQGLQFLIQYYNGEERAKGNILERFSAQQFPDLHSELNLSSLELGDSALYFCASSVEGANYGYTFGSGTRLTVV.

The chain employs TRBV29-1 and TRBJ1-3; D is undetermined. Germline values: CDR1 SQVTM, CDR2 ANQGSEA. V dropped 5 bases and J dropped 1 base, with 6 bases sitting between them. The CDR3 consists of 12 residues. CDR3 in DNA: TGCAGCGTTTCTAGTTCTGGAAACACCATATATTTT. Translation: CSVSSSGNTIYF.

The rearrangement joins TRBV5-1 to TRBJ2-1, with D tentatively TRBD1 (5 bases). Deletions cut 0 bases from V and 2 bases from J, with 18 bases between. CDR3 length: 18 residues. Germline CDR1 SGHRS, CDR2 YFSETQ. Here the CDR3 reads CASSLAGIGPGPYNEQFF. In DNA, the CDR3 is TGCGCCAGCAGCTTGGCCGGTATCGGGCCAGGGCCCTACAATGAGCAGTTCTTC.

V gene TRBV14 combines with J gene TRBJ1-5, with TRBD1 matching over 8 bases. Trimming at V came to 2 bases and at J to 6 bases, leaving 0 bases not matched to a gene. The germline gives CDR1 SGHDN, CDR2 FVKESK. The CDR3 runs to 13 residues. This chain's CDR3 is CASSQTGGQPQHF. In DNA form, the CDR3 reads TGTGCCAGCAGCCAAACAGGGGGTCAGCCCCAGCATTTT.

CDR3 DNA sequence: TGTGCCAGCAGCCTCTCGACAGGGTACACCGGGGAGCTGTTTTTT. This sequence encodes CASSLSTGYTGELFF. The J gene is TRBJ2-2, the V gene TRBV6-5; 7 bases agree with TRBD1. This CDR3 comprises 15 residues. The germline V gene has CDR1 MNHEY and CDR2 SVGAGI. The ends lost 6 bases at V and 3 bases at J; junction bases unmatched: 7.

The gene calls are TRBV19 and TRBJ2-7; 10 bases map to TRBD1. With 9 bases clipped from V and 3 bases from J, the junction kept 8 bases outside the gene matches. The CDR3 runs 14 residues. Germline assignment: CDR1 LNHDA and CDR2 SQIVND (reference sequence). The CDR3 is CASATGTGVYEQYF. In DNA form, the CDR3 reads TGTGCCAGCGCGACCGGGACAGGGGTCTACGAGCAGTACTTC.

V is TRBV27 and J is TRBJ1-4; D not resolved. The germline V gene has CDR1 MNHEY and CDR2 SMNVEV (reference sequence). V was trimmed by 6 bases and J by 6 bases, leaving 8 bases between them. This CDR3 region has 12 residues. CDR3 nucleotide sequence: TGTGCCAGCAGCCAGAGGGATGAAAAACTGTTTTTT. Its translation is CASSQRDEKLFF.

The chain is built from TRBV7-2 and TRBJ2-6, with a possible D match to TRBD1 (6 bases). The CDR3 has 16 residues. The V and J ends lost 5 bases and 0 bases respectively, with 11 bases between them. Germline CDR1 SGHTA, CDR2 FQGNSA. CDR3 DNA: TGTGCCAGCAGCATGGGACAATCCTCTGGGGCCAACGTCCTGACTTTC. Protein sequence: CASSMGQSSGANVLTF.

The chain uses TRBV2 and TRBJ2-7, with 7 positions matching TRBD2. CDR3 size: 15 residues. Germline V gives CDR1 SNHLY, CDR2 FYNNEI. J was trimmed by 0 bases and V by 5 bases; bases with no gene match: 7. The CDR3 DNA reads TGTGCCAGCAGTCCCGGACTAGGGAGCTCCTACGAGCAGTACTTC. Amino acids: CASSPGLGSSYEQYF.